Listed below are T cell receptor beta chains from one sample, sequenced in a study of blood T cell repertoires in COVID-19. Some clones are missing from TCRdb's copy, which holds only in-frame ones; the method was immunoSEQ multiplex PCR. The sample lists roughly 120,000 clones; about nine tenths were seen once. The sequenced sample consisted of peripheral blood. The receptors come from a human donor with active COVID-19. The donor label of this sample is uncertain. Each CDR3 is given with its conserved first and last residue. Each record gives: D gene, V gene, clone size, J gene, CDR3 protein, CDR3 DNA. A D gene is named only where the DNA matches it firmly. Expanded clones are given a class, and other clones once, few, many or no size at all.

D gene: TRBD1; V gene: TRBV19; clone size: once; J gene: TRBJ1-5; CDR3 protein: CASSIEGTGYQPQHF; CDR3 DNA: TGTGCCAGTAGTATTGAAGGGACAGGGTATCAGCCCCAGCATTTT
D gene: TRBD1; V gene: TRBV6-5; clone size: -; J gene: TRBJ1-5; CDR3 protein: CASSYGQGGSQPQHF; CDR3 DNA: TGTGCCAGCAGTTACGGACAGGGAGGGAGTCAGCCCCAGCATTTT
D gene: -; V gene: TRBV18; clone size: -; J gene: TRBJ2-3; CDR3 protein: CASSPGGETDTQYF; CDR3 DNA: TGTGCCAGCTCACCGGGCGGGGAAACAGATACGCAGTATTTT
D gene: -; V gene: TRBV28; clone size: -; J gene: TRBJ2-7; CDR3 protein: CASSFRGRQAREQYF; CDR3 DNA: TGTGCCAGCAGTTTCAGGGGACGCCAAGCCCGTGAGCAGTACTTC
D gene: -; V gene: TRBV6-2/TRBV6-3; clone size: -; J gene: TRBJ1-2; CDR3 protein: CASSAGHLGYTF; CDR3 DNA: TGTGCCAGCAGCGCCGGTCATCTTGGCTACACCTTC
D gene: TRBD2; V gene: TRBV7-6; clone size: once; J gene: TRBJ2-1; CDR3 protein: CASSLNGGAYNEQFF; CDR3 DNA: TGTGCCAGCAGCTTAAACGGGGGGGCCTACAATGAGCAGTTCTTC
D gene: TRBD1; V gene: TRBV18; clone size: -; J gene: TRBJ1-1; CDR3 protein: CASSPETGGITEAFF; CDR3 DNA: TGTGCCAGCTCACCAGAGACAGGGGGTATCACTGAAGCTTTCTTT
D gene: -; V gene: TRBV3-1/TRBV3-2; clone size: -; J gene: TRBJ1-3; CDR3 protein: CASSIDRTTGNTIYF; CDR3 DNA: TGTGCCAGCAGCATTGACAGGACGACTGGAAACACCATATATTTT
D gene: -; V gene: TRBV27; clone size: -; J gene: TRBJ1-1; CDR3 protein: CASSLLTQTGGTAFF; CDR3 DNA: TGTGCCAGCAGTTTACTAACCCAAACCGGGGGGACAGCTTTCTTT
D gene: TRBD2; V gene: TRBV5-1; clone size: -; J gene: TRBJ2-1; CDR3 protein: CASSLERGNNEQFF; CDR3 DNA: TGCGCCAGCAGCTTGGAGCGGGGGAACAATGAGCAGTTCTTC
D gene: TRBD1; V gene: TRBV29-1; clone size: -; J gene: TRBJ2-1; CDR3 protein: CSVALDRSGNEQFF; CDR3 DNA: TGCAGCGTTGCGCTGGACAGGTCGGGCAATGAGCAGTTCTTC
D gene: -; V gene: TRBV11-2; clone size: -; J gene: TRBJ1-3; CDR3 protein: CASSLVQAPNSGNTIYF; CDR3 DNA: TGTGCCAGCAGCTTAGTTCAGGCGCCTAACTCTGGAAACACCATATATTTT
D gene: TRBD1; V gene: TRBV19; clone size: -; J gene: TRBJ2-1; CDR3 protein: CASRTARQGGPNEQFF; CDR3 DNA: TGTGCCAGTAGGACAGCTCGACAGGGTGGCCCCAATGAGCAGTTCTTC
D gene: -; V gene: TRBV18; clone size: -; J gene: TRBJ1-5; CDR3 protein: CASSRDINQPQHF; CDR3 DNA: TGTGCCAGCTCACGGGACATAAATCAGCCCCAGCATTTT
D gene: TRBD2; V gene: TRBV6-6; clone size: -; J gene: TRBJ2-6; CDR3 protein: CASMAGGGANVLTF; CDR3 DNA: TGTGCCAGCATGGCGGGGGGTGGGGCCAACGTCCTGACTTTC
D gene: TRBD1; V gene: TRBV27; clone size: -; J gene: TRBJ1-5; CDR3 protein: CASSYDRAGGQPQHF; CDR3 DNA: TGTGCCAGCAGTTACGACAGGGCTGGGGGTCAGCCCCAGCATTTT
D gene: TRBD1; V gene: TRBV20-1; clone size: -; J gene: TRBJ2-2; CDR3 protein: CSASRGLDTGELFF; CDR3 DNA: TGCAGTGCTAGTAGGGGGCTCGACACCGGGGAGCTGTTTTTT
D gene: TRBD1; V gene: TRBV6-5; clone size: -; J gene: TRBJ1-4; CDR3 protein: CASRRDRREKLFF; CDR3 DNA: TGTGCCAGCAGACGGGACAGAAGAGAAAAACTGTTTTTT
D gene: -; V gene: TRBV6-2/TRBV6-3; clone size: few; J gene: TRBJ1-2; CDR3 protein: CASSYSGEPYGYTF; CDR3 DNA: TGTGCCAGCAGTTACTCGGGCGAACCCTATGGCTACACCTTC
D gene: TRBD2; V gene: TRBV6-2/TRBV6-3; clone size: -; J gene: TRBJ2-3; CDR3 protein: CASSYPLRGGSTDTQYF; CDR3 DNA: TGTGCCAGCAGTTACCCTCTTCGGGGGGGAAGCACAGATACGCAGTATTTT
D gene: TRBD2; V gene: TRBV15; clone size: -; J gene: TRBJ2-7; CDR3 protein: CATSAGGGRSYEQYF; CDR3 DNA: TGTGCCACCAGTGCTGGCGGGGGTAGGTCCTACGAGCAGTACTTC
D gene: TRBD1; V gene: TRBV5-1; clone size: -; J gene: TRBJ2-2; CDR3 protein: CASSPDRVNTGELFF; CDR3 DNA: TGCGCCAGCAGTCCGGACAGGGTGAACACCGGGGAGCTGTTTTTT
D gene: -; V gene: TRBV7-8; clone size: -; J gene: TRBJ1-3; CDR3 protein: CARGDLGASGNTIYF; CDR3 DNA: TGTGCCAGAGGGGATTTGGGGGCGTCTGGAAACACCATATATTTT
D gene: -; V gene: TRBV4-2; clone size: -; J gene: TRBJ2-7; CDR3 protein: CASSHNRGGSYEQYF; CDR3 DNA: TGTGCCAGCAGCCACAACCGTGGGGGGAGCTACGAGCAGTACTTC
D gene: -; V gene: TRBV9; clone size: once; J gene: TRBJ1-2; CDR3 protein: CASSGGRERGSDYGYTF; CDR3 DNA: TGTGCCAGCAGCGGGGGGAGGGAGAGAGGTAGTGACTATGGCTACACCTTC
D gene: -; V gene: TRBV6-4; clone size: -; J gene: TRBJ1-2; CDR3 protein: CASSDGRNYGYTF; CDR3 DNA: TGTGCCAGCAGTGACGGCAGGAACTATGGCTACACCTTC
D gene: -; V gene: TRBV7-2; clone size: -; J gene: TRBJ2-3; CDR3 protein: CASSAPGDFTDTQYF; CDR3 DNA: TGTGCCAGCAGCGCCCCCGGGGATTTCACAGATACGCAGTATTTT